A single sample gave rise to the 25 T cell receptor beta chains below, sequenced in a study of T-cell reconstitution after alpha-beta-depleted transplantation in children. Researchers prepared the TCRbeta library using unique molecular identifiers, the study reports. MiXCR was run by TCRdb on the PCR reads, yielding one entry per CDR3 protein. The sample lists a few hundred thousand distinct CDR3 sequences, 25% to 30% seen once, with 35% to 40% in the top ten. The sample here was PBMCs, taken before TCRalphabeta/CD19-depleted stem cell transplant. All receptors come from a boy under two years old with Wiskott-Aldrich syndrome, due to receive a stem cell transplant.

The chain uses TRBV10-3 and TRBJ2-1; D gene unclear. The CDR3 loop spans 14 amino acids. Germline CDR1 reads ENHRY; CDR2 reads SYGVKD. Trimming pared 2 bases from V and 6 bases from J, leaving 11 bases between. The CDR3 reads CAISEDSLPNEQFF. In DNA, the CDR3 is TGTGCCATCAGTGAGGATAGCCTACCCAATGAGCAGTTCTTC.

This clonotype has more than one count but fewer than ten. The chain has TRBV5-1 and TRBJ2-1; D is unclear. Trimming left V 7 bases short and J 3 bases short, with 11 bases between. The CDR3 contains 13 residues. Germline V CDR1 and CDR2: SGHRS, YFSETQ. This CDR3 reads CASLAGDYNEQFF. The CDR3 DNA reads as TGCGCCAGCTTGGCTGGGGACTACAATGAGCAGTTCTTC.

This clonotype has just a few counts. The chain has TRBV5-1 and TRBJ1-1; 7 nucleotides agree with TRBD1. The CDR3 extends over 15 amino acids. CDR1 SGHRS and CDR2 YFSETQ come from the germline V gene. The V segment lost 4 bases and the J segment 7 bases; nucleotides outside the gene matches: 13. The chain's CDR3 is CASSLGGQGVSEAFF. The CDR3 nucleotides read TGCGCCAGCAGCCTCGGTGGGCAGGGGGTGAGTGAAGCTTTCTTT.

This clonotype occurred a few times. V and J are TRBV15 and TRBJ2-7; TRBD2 aligns across 7 bases. In germline, CDR1 is LNHNV, CDR2 YYDKDF (reference sequence). V was clipped by 1 base and J by 3 bases; unmatched bases: 6. The CDR3 has 15 residues. CDR3 bases: TGTGCCACCAGCAGAGGAACTAGCGAATACTACGAGCAGTACTTC. Amino acid sequence: CATSRGTSEYYEQYF.

V is TRBV6-1 and J is TRBJ1-1; possibly TRBD1 for D (6 bases). The CDR3 contains 14 residues. V dropped 7 bases and J dropped 8 bases, with 20 bases sitting between them. Germline V lookup: CDR1 MNHNS, CDR2 SASEGT. This CDR3 reads CASKRRGFLAEAFF. For the CDR3, the DNA is TGTGCCAGCAAAAGAAGGGGGTTCCTGGCCGAAGCTTTCTTT.

This clonotype showed up just a few times. The chain links TRBV29-1 to TRBJ1-1; 9 bases are shared with TRBD1. Germline CDR1 and CDR2: SQVTM and ANQGSEA. The CDR3 spans 15 residues. V shed 0 bases, J shed 5 bases, and the junction held 7 bases outside the gene matches. The CDR3 here is CSVEDLRDRATEAFF. CDR3 DNA sequence: TGCAGCGTTGAAGATCTTCGGGACAGGGCTACTGAAGCTTTCTTT.

This chain joins TRBV5-1 and TRBJ2-1, with D possibly TRBD1 on 6 matching bases. Trimming removed 1 base at V and 3 bases at J, with 14 bases between. Per the germline V gene, CDR1 is SGHRS and CDR2 is YFSETQ. The CDR3 extends over 16 amino acids. CDR3 nucleotides: TGCGCCAGCAGCTTGAGGCGACAGGTCGACTACAATGAGCAGTTCTTC. Translation gives CASSLRRQVDYNEQFF.

The chain combines TRBV15 with TRBJ2-7; no definite D call. The germline CDR1 and CDR2 sequences are LNHNV and YYDKDF (reference sequence). Between the trimmed V and J ends, which lost 2 bases and 6 bases, there was a span of 14 bases. This CDR3 has 14 amino acids. The CDR3 DNA sequence: TGTGCCACCAGCAGAAGCCGGACGTCTTCCGAGCAGTACTTC. Amino acid sequence: CATSRSRTSSEQYF.

This clonotype has just a few counts. The V call is TRBV4-2, the J call TRBJ2-3; D gene ambiguous. The CDR3 length is 14 residues. Germline lookup yields CDR1 LGHNA and CDR2 YNFKEQ. The ends were cut back, 0 bases at V and 6 bases at J, with 10 bases in the middle. This chain's CDR3 is CASSQEDLGDTQYF. The CDR3 nucleotides read TGTGCCAGCAGCCAAGAAGATTTAGGGGATACGCAGTATTTT.

V gene TRBV12-3 or TRBV12-4 combines with J gene TRBJ1-1; D gene ambiguous. Trimming took 2 bases from V and 4 from J, leaving 11 bases between them. This CDR3 has 14 amino acids. In nucleotides, the CDR3 is TGTGCCAGCAGTTTAAATGCCGGATTCACTGAAGCTTTCTTT. Translation: CASSLNAGFTEAFF.

Comment on this clonotype: This may be a read error, as it is one base from a much larger clone. V usage is TRBV5-1 and J usage is TRBJ1-1; D unresolved. This CDR3 spans 13 amino acids. Per the germline V gene, CDR1 is SGHRS and CDR2 is YFSETQ. The CDR3 DNA reads as TGCGCCAGCAGCTCTGCCATGAACACTGAATCTTTCTTT. Its translation: CASSSAMNTESFF.

V usage is TRBV20-1 and J usage is TRBJ2-7, with 7 bases matching TRBD2. CDR1 and CDR2 (germline): DFQATT, SNEGSKA (reference sequence). The CDR3 is made up of 15 amino acids. CDR3 protein: CTFRREISGSYEQYF. CDR3 nucleotide sequence: TGCACCTTTCGGCGGGAGATTTCGGGCTCCTACGAGCAGTACTTC.

This clonotype has just a few counts. The rearrangement links TRBV5-1 to TRBJ1-2; D not certain. V lost 2 bases and J lost 0, with 5 bases in between. The V gene's germline CDR1 is SGHRS and CDR2 YFSETQ. There are 13 residues in the CDR3. The CDR3 is CASSFIANYGYTF. The CDR3 DNA follows: TGCGCCAGCAGCTTTATCGCTAACTATGGCTACACCTTC.

This clonotype was counted between two and nine times. J is TRBJ2-7 and V is TRBV6-1; 8 positions agree with TRBD2. The CDR3 is 14 residues long. CDR1 MNHNS and CDR2 SASEGT come from the germline V gene. Trimming cost V 8 bases and J 3 bases; bases outside gene matches: 9. CDR3: CASGPLAVLYEQYF. The CDR3 bases are TGTGCCAGCGGTCCACTAGCGGTTCTCTACGAGCAGTACTTC.

CDR3 residues: CASSVGPLTGGDEQYF. The CDR3 DNA reads TGTGCCAGCAGCGTAGGGCCTTTGACAGGGGGAGACGAGCAGTACTTC. V and J are TRBV9 and TRBJ2-7; 9 bases align to TRBD1. This CDR3 spans 16 amino acids. The germline V gene encodes CDR1 SGDLS and CDR2 YYNGEE. Unmatched junction bases numbered 9, after V lost 0 bases and J lost 5 bases.

CDR3 in DNA: TGTGCCAGCAGCTGGGGACAGGGGGAACCCTGGGGAAATCAGCCCCAGCATTTT. Translating it yields CASSWGQGEPWGNQPQHF. This chain connects TRBV5-5 to TRBJ1-5, with TRBD1 matching over 11 bases. The trim removed 3 bases at V and 4 bases at J, leaving 12 bases unmatched. The CDR3 spans 18 residues. Looked up from germline, CDR1 is SGHKS and CDR2 is YYEKEE (reference sequence). Supplemented by reference TRBV5-5 and TRBJ1-5, the full variable domain reads DAGVTQSPTHLIKTRGQQVTLRCSPISGHKSVSWYQQVLGQGPQFIFQYYEKEERGRGNFPDRFSARQFPNYSSELNVNALLLGDSALYLCASSWGQGEPWGNQPQHFGDGTRLSIL.

J is TRBJ1-4 and V is TRBV18; no definite D call. This CDR3 is built from 15 residues. V was cut by 1 base and J by 2 bases, with 8 bases left in between. Germline V gives CDR1 KGHSH, CDR2 LQKENI. CDR3 loop: CASSPLGPTNEKLFF. CDR3 nucleotide sequence: TGTGCCAGCTCACCACTAGGACCGACTAATGAAAAACTGTTTTTT.

This clonotype was detected only a few times. This chain connects TRBV7-9 to TRBJ1-2; no firm D call. The germline V gene has CDR1 SEHNR and CDR2 FQNEAQ (reference sequence). This CDR3 spans 14 amino acids. V was clipped by 5 bases and J by 2 bases, with 12 bases between them. CDR3 in amino acids: CASSPAHRNYGYTF. CDR3 DNA sequence: TGTGCCAGCAGCCCGGCTCATAGGAACTATGGCTACACCTTC.

A few counts support this clonotype. This chain joins TRBV20-1 and TRBJ1-5; no firm D call. CDR1 is DFQATT, CDR2 SNEGSKA, per germline (reference sequence). Trimming took off 6 bases at V and 3 bases at J, with 12 bases between the two ends. The CDR3 runs to 13 residues. CDR3 residues: CSAPAETNQPQHF. In nucleotides, the CDR3 is TGCAGTGCCCCGGCGGAGACCAATCAGCCCCAGCATTTT.

This clonotype was observed a few times. The J gene is TRBJ1-5, the V gene TRBV20-1; tentatively, D is TRBD1 (6 bases). V was pared by 2 bases and J by 3 bases, with 11 bases between. Germline V gene data show CDR1 as DFQATT and CDR2 as SNEGSKA (reference sequence). This CDR3 has 14 amino acids. DNA of the CDR3: TGCAGTGCTAGAAAACCAGGGGTCAATCAGCCCCAGCATTTT. Encoded protein: CSARKPGVNQPQHF.

This clonotype showed up just a few times. The rearrangement joins TRBV20-1 to TRBJ2-7; D gene uncertain. The length of the CDR3 is 14 residues. Germline CDR1 DFQATT, CDR2 SNEGSKA (reference sequence). Trimming stripped 0 bases from V and 6 bases from J, with 15 bases between. The CDR3 loop reads CSARERVLRGEQYF. As DNA, the CDR3 is TGCAGTGCTAGAGAAAGAGTCCTACGTGGCGAGCAGTACTTC.

This clonotype was picked up a small number of times. The J gene is TRBJ2-7, the V gene TRBV4-2, with D uncertain. V shed 0 bases and J shed 0 bases, with 15 bases lying between them. There are 17 residues in the CDR3. The germline CDR1 and CDR2 sequences are LGHNA and YNFKEQ. The CDR3: CASSQETRPTSSYEQYF. The CDR3 bases are TGTGCCAGCAGCCAAGAGACGAGGCCTACAAGCTCCTACGAGCAGTACTTC.

The chain joins TRBV12-3 or TRBV12-4 to TRBJ2-3; 9 bases line up with TRBD2. V lost 5 bases and J lost 4; bases outside the gene matches: 4. The CDR3 is made up of 14 amino acids. In DNA, the CDR3 is TGTGCCAGCAGTGGACTAGCGAAGGCAGATACGCAGTATTTT. This sequence encodes CASSGLAKADTQYF.

The V call is TRBV7-2, the J call TRBJ2-1, with 11 bases identical to TRBD2. The CDR3 has 14 amino acids. V lost 5 bases to trimming and J lost 8 bases; unmatched junction nucleotides: 5. The germline V gene encodes CDR1 SGHTA and CDR2 FQGNSA. The CDR3, as DNA: TGTGCCAGCAGCCCAACTAGCGGGAGTCATGAGCAGTTCTTC. Translating gives CASSPTSGSHEQFF.

This chain joins TRBV20-1 and TRBJ2-7; TRBD2 aligns across 8 bases. Germline V gene lookup returns CDR1 DFQATT and CDR2 SNEGSKA (reference sequence). The CDR3 spans 14 residues. V trimming: 3 bases; J trimming: 3 bases; junction bases outside the gene matches: 7. CDR3 DNA sequence: TGCAGTGCTAGGTGGGCGGGAGGAAACTACGAGCAGTACTTC. It specifies CSARWAGGNYEQYF.